This T cell receptor beta chain was recorded in a study of Graves' ophthalmopathy and Graves' hyperthyroidism. Notes on the study in general: Most thyroid clonotypes with frequency above 0.001 were detected in blood too.

This clonotype was observed at least ten times. Its antigen remains unknown. Certain patients were not enrolled. These were patients with other autoimmune diseases, uncontrolled infections, pregnancy or lactation. Beta-chain TCR CDR3 regions were amplified from RNA transcripts. First-round RT-PCR used HTBI primers; second-round multiplex PCR followed. TCRdb reprocessed the multiplex PCR reads via MiXCR and lists one record per CDR3 protein. The sample gives approximately 500,000 distinct CDR3 sequences, approximately 15% of which show up once; over 7.5% is in the top ten. Trimming left V 7 bases short and J 9 bases short, with 13 bases between. Germline assignment: CDR1 MNHNS and CDR2 SASEGT. The CDR3 extends over 13 amino acids.

Sample: blood. The chain is built from TRBV6-1 and TRBJ1-6; D unresolved. The origin of this receptor is a woman aged 30 to 39 with Graves' ophthalmopathy. CDR3 sequence (DNA): TGTGCCAGCAATATGCTCGAAAGTTCACCCCTCCACTTT. This sequence encodes CASNMLESSPLHF.